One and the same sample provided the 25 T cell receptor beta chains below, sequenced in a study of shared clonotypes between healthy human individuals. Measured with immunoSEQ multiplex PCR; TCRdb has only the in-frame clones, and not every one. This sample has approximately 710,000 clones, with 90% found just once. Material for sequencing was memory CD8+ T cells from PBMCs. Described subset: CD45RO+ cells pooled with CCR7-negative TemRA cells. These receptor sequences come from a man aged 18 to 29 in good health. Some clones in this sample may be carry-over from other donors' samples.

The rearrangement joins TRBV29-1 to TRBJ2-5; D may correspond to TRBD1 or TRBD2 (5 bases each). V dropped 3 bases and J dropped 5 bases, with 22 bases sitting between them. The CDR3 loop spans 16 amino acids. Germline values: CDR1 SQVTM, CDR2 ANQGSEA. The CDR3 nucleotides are TGCAGCGTTGACTCGCTAGCCAGGGAGACTGGGGAGACCCAGTACTTC. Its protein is CSVDSLARETGETQYF.

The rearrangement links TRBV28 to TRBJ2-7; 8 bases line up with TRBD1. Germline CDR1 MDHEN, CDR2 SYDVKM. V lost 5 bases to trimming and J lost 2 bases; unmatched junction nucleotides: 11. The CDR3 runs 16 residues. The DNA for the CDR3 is TGTGCCAGCAGTGACACAGGGGGTCTTTTCCCCTACGAGCAGTACTTC. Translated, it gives CASSDTGGLFPYEQYF.

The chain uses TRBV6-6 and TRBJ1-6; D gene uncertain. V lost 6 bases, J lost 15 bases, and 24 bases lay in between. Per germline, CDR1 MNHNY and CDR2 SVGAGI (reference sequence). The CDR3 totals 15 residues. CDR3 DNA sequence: TGTGCCAGCAGCCAAAAAGCCCCGGGGTTCGTTGTCCTCCACTTT. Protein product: CASSQKAPGFVVLHF.

Here the CDR3 reads CASSSGGSYNEQFF. CDR3 bases: TGTGCCAGCAGTAGCGGGGGGTCCTACAATGAGCAGTTCTTC. The gene calls are TRBV7-6 and TRBJ2-1; 10 bases fit TRBD2. V was clipped by 6 bases and J by 1 base; unmatched bases: 0. Germline values: CDR1 SGHVS, CDR2 FNYEAQ. CDR3 length equals 14 residues.

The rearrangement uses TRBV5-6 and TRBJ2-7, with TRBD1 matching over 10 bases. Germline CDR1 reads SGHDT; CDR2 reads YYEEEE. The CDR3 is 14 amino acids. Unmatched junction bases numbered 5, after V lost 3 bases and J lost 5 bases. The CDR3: CASSWGQGTHEQYF. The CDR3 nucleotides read TGTGCCAGCAGCTGGGGACAGGGGACCCACGAGCAGTACTTC.

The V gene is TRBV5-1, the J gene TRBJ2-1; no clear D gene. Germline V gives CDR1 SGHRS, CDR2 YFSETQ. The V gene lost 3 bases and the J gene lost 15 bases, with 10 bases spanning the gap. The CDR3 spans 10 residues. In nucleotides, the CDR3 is TGCGCCAGCAGCTCTTTTATTCGGTTCTTC. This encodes CASSSFIRFF.

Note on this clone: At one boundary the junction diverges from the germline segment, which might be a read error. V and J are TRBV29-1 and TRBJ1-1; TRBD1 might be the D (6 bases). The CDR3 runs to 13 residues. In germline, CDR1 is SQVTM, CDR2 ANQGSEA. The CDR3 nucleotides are TGCAGCGTCGAAGGGGGGTGGCGCACTGAAGCTTTCTTT. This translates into CSVEGGWRTEAFF.

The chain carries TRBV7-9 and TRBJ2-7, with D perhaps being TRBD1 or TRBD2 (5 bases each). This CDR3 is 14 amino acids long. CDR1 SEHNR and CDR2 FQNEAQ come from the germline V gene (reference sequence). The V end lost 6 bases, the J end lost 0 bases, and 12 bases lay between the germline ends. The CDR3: CASSTGASSYEQYF. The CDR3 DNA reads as TGTGCCAGCAGTACCGGGGCTTCCTCCTACGAGCAGTACTTC.

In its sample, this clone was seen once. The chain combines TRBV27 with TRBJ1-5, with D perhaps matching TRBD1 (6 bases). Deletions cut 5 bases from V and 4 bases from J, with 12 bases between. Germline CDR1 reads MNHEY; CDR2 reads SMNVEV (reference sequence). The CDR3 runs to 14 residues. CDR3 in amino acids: CASSPSQGNQPQHF. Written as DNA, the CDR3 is TGTGCCAGCAGTCCCTCTCAGGGGAATCAGCCCCAGCATTTT.

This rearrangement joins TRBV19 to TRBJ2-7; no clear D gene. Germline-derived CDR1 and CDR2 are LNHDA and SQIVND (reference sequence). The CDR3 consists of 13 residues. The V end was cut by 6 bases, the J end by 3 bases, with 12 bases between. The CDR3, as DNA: TGTGCCAGTAGCGAACTATACGACTACGAGCAGTACTTC. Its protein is CASSELYDYEQYF.

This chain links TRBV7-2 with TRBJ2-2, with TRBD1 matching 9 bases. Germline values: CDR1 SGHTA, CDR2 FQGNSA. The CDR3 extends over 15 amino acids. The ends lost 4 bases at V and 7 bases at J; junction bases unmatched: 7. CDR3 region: CASSSTGGWYGELFF. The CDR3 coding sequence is TGTGCCAGCAGCTCTACAGGGGGCTGGTACGGGGAGCTGTTTTTT.

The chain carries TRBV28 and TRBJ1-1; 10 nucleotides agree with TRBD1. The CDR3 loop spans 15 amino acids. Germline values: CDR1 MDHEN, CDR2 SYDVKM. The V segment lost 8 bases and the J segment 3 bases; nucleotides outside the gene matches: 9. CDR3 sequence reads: CASGDRGRADTEAFF. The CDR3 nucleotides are TGTGCCAGCGGTGACAGGGGGCGGGCGGACACTGAAGCTTTCTTT.

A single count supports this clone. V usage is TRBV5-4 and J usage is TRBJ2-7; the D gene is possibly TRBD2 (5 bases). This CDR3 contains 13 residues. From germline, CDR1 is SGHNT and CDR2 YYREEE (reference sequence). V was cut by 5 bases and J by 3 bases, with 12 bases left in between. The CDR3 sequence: CASSTGSSYEQYF. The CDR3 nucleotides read TGTGCCAGCAGTACGGGGTCGAGCTACGAGCAGTACTTC.

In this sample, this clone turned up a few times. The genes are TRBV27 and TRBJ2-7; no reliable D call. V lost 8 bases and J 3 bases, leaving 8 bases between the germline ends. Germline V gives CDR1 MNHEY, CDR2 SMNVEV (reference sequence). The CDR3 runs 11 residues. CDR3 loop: CASGPVYEQYF. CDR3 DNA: TGTGCCAGCGGACCTGTCTACGAGCAGTACTTC.

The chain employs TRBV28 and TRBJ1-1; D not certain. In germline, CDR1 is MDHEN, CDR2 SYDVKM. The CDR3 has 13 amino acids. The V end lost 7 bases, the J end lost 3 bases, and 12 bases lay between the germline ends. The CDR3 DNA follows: TGTGCCAGCACCCCGGGCTCTTACACTGAAGCTTTCTTT. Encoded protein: CASTPGSYTEAFF.

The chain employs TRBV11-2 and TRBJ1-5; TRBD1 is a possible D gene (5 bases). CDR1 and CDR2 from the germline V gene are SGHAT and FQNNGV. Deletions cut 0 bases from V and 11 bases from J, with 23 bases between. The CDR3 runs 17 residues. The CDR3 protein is CASSLEGDSLGDSAQHF. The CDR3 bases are TGTGCCAGCAGCTTAGAGGGGGACTCTCTGGGCGATAGTGCCCAGCATTTT.

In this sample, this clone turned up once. The CDR3 loop reads CASSIGGHEQFF. Here the CDR3 DNA reads TGCGCCAGCAGCATTGGGGGTCATGAGCAGTTCTTC. The V call is TRBV5-1, the J call TRBJ2-1; TRBD1 or TRBD2 may be the D gene (5 bases each). Trimming shortened V by 4 bases and J by 8 bases, and 10 bases separated the two germline ends. The length of the CDR3 is 12 residues. Germline V lookup: CDR1 SGHRS, CDR2 YFSETQ.

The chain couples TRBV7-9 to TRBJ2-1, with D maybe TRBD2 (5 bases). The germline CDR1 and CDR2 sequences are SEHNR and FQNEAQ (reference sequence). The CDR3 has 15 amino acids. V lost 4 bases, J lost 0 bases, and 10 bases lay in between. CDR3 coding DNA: TGTGCCAGCAGCTCGGGATTTAGCTCCTACAATGAGCAGTTCTTC. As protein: CASSSGFSSYNEQFF. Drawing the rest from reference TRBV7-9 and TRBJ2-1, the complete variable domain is DTGVSQNPRHKITKRGQNVTFRCDPISEHNRLYWYRQTLGQGPEFLTYFQNEAQLEKSRLLSDRFSAERPKGSFSTLEIQRTEQGDSAMYLCASSSGFSSYNEQFFGPGTRLTVL.

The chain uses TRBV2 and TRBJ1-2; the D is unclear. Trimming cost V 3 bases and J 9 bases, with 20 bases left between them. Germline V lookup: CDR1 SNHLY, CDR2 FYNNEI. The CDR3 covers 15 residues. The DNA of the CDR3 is TGTGCCAGCAGTGACCCCCTGGCCACGACCAGGAGCTACACCTTC. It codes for CASSDPLATTRSYTF.

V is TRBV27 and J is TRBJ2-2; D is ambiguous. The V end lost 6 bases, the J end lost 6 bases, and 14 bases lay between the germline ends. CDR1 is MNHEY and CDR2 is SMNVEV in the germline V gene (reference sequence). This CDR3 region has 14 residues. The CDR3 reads CASRSGWLAGELFF. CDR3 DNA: TGTGCCAGCAGGTCTGGGTGGCTAGCCGGGGAGCTGTTTTTT.

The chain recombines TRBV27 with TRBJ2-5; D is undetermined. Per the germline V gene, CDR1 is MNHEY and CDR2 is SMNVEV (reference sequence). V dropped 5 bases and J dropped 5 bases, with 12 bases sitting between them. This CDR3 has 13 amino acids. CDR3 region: CASSLTPWETQYF. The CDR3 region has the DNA TGTGCCAGCAGTCTGACACCTTGGGAGACCCAGTACTTC.

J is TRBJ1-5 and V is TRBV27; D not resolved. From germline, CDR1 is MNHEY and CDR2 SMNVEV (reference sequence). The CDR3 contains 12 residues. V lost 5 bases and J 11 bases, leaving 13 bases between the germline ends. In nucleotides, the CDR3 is TGTGCCAGCAGTCCAACCGGAGTGGCCCAGCATTTT. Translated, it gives CASSPTGVAQHF.

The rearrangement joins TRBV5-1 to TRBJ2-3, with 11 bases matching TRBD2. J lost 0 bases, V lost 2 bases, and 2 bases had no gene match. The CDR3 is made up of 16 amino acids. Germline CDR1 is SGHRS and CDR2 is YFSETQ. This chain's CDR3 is CASSLRLAGSTDTQYF. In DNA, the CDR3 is TGCGCCAGCAGCTTACGACTAGCGGGAAGCACAGATACGCAGTATTTT.

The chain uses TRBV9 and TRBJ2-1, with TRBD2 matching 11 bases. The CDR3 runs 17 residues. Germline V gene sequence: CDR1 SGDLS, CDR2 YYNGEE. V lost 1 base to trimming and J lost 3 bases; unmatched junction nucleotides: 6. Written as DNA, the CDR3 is TGTGCCAGCAGCGTAACGATGGGACTAGCGGACTACAATGAGCAGTTCTTC. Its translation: CASSVTMGLADYNEQFF.

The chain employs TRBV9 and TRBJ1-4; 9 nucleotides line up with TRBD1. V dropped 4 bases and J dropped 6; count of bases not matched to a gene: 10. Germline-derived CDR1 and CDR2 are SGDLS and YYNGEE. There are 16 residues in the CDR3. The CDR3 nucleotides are TGTGCCAGCAGCCTCCGCGAGGGACAGGGTGATGAAAAACTGTTTTTT. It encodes CASSLREGQGDEKLFF.